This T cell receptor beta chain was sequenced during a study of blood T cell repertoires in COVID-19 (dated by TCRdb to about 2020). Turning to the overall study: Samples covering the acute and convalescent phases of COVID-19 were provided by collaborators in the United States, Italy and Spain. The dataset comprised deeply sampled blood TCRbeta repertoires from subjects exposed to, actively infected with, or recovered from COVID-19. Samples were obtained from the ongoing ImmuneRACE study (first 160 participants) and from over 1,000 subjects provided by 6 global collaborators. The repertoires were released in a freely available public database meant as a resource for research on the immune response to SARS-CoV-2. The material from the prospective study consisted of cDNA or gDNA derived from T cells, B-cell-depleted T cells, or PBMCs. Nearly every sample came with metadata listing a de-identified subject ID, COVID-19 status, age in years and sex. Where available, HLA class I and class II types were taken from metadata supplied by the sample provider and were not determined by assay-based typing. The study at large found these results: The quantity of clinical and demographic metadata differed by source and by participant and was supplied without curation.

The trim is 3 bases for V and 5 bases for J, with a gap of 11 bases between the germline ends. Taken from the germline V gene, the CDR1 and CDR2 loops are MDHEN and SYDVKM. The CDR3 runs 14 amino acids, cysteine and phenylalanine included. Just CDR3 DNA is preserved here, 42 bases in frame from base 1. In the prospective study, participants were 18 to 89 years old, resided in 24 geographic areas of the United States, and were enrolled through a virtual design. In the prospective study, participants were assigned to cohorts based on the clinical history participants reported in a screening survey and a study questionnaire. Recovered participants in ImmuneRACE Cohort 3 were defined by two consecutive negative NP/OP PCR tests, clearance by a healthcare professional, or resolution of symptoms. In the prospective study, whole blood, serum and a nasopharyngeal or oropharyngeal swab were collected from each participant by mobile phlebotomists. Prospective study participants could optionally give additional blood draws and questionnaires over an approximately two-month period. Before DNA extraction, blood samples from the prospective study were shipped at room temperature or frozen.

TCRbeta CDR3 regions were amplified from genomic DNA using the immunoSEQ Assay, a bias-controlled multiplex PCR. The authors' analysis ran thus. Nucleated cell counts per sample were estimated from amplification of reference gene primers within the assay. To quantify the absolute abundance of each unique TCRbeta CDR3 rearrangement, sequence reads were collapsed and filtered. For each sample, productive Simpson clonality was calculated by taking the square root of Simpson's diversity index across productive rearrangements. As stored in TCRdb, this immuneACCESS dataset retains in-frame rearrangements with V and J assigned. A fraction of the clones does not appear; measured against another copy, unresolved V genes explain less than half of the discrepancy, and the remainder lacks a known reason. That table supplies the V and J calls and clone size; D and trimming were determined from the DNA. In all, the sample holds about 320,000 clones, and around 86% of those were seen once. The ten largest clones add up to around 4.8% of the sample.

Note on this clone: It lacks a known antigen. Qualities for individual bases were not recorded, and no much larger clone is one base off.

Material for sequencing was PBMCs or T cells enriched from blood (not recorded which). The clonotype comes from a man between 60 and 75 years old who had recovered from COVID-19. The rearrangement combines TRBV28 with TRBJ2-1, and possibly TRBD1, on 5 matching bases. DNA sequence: TGTGCCAGCAGTTTTCCAGGGTTGAACAATGAGCAGTTCTTC. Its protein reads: CASSFPGLNNEQFF.